These 20 T cell receptor beta chains share one sample of origin, sequenced in a study of blood T cell repertoires in COVID-19. Produced via immunoSEQ multiplex PCR; TCRdb's table is partial and in-frame only. This repertoire shows tens of thousands of clones, roughly 80% found once; its top ten account for 8.5% to 10%. The sample taken for sequencing was peripheral blood. Receptor source: a human donor in a cohort sampled during active COVID-19.

The chain is built from TRBV29-1 and TRBJ2-3; 7 positions match TRBD1. The CDR3 length is 15 residues. V shed 5 bases, J shed 4 bases, and the junction held 12 bases outside the gene matches. CDR1 is SQVTM, CDR2 ANQGSEA, per germline. The CDR3 protein is CSVSRQGPPADTQYF. The CDR3 DNA is TGCAGCGTTTCGCGACAGGGCCCCCCCGCAGATACGCAGTATTTT.

This clone was counted once. The chain recombines TRBV6-5 with TRBJ2-3, with D tentatively TRBD2 (6 bases). CDR3 size: 14 residues. The V end lost 8 bases, the J end lost 3 bases, and 15 bases lay between the germline ends. Germline-derived CDR1 and CDR2 are MNHEY and SVGAGI. CDR3 DNA: TGTGCCAGCCATAGGACTACTCTTACAGATACGCAGTATTTT. Translating gives CASHRTTLTDTQYF.

The rearrangement links TRBV19 to TRBJ2-1, with 7 bases lining up with TRBD1. CDR1 and CDR2 from the germline V gene are LNHDA and SQIVND (reference sequence). J lost 9 bases, V lost 5 bases, and 13 bases had no gene match. This CDR3 spans 15 amino acids. The DNA for the CDR3 is TGTGCCAGTAGTTTCTCCCGGGACAGCTCTAGTGAGCAGTTCTTC. This translates into CASSFSRDSSSEQFF.

A single count supports this clone. The chain uses TRBV5-1 and TRBJ1-2, with D perhaps TRBD1 (6 bases). The CDR3 length is 12 residues. Trimming pared 5 bases from V and 8 bases from J, leaving 13 bases between. The germline CDR1 and CDR2 sequences are SGHRS and YFSETQ. The CDR3 bases are TGCGCCAGCAGGGCCGGCCAGGGGGGCTACACCTTC. Its translation is CASRAGQGGYTF.

The genes are TRBV4-1 and TRBJ2-7, with TRBD1 matching 9 bases. V was pared by 3 bases and J by 3 bases, with 6 bases of the junction left unmatched. CDR3 length: 15 amino acids. Germline-derived CDR1 and CDR2 are MGHRA and YSYEKL. CDR3 in amino acids: CASSQVGTGNYEQYF. The CDR3 DNA follows: TGCGCCAGCAGCCAGGTCGGGACAGGGAACTACGAGCAGTACTTC.

The J gene is TRBJ2-3, the V gene TRBV5-6, with 10 positions matching TRBD2. V was pared by 4 bases and J by 1 base, with 3 bases of the junction left unmatched. This CDR3 has 15 amino acids. Germline-derived CDR1 and CDR2 are SGHDT and YYEEEE. The CDR3, as DNA: TGTGCCAGCAGCGCCAGCGGGGGGGGCACAGATACGCAGTATTTT. This codes for CASSASGGGTDTQYF.

The chain recombines TRBV6-5 with TRBJ1-2; a possible D gene is TRBD1 (5 bases). V dropped 2 bases and J dropped 3 bases, with 10 bases sitting between them. Germline values: CDR1 MNHEY, CDR2 SVGAGI. The CDR3 has 14 amino acids. The CDR3 here is CASSYRSRDYGYTF. CDR3 bases: TGTGCCAGCAGTTACCGGAGCAGGGACTATGGCTACACCTTC.

V and J are TRBV2 and TRBJ2-7, with D possibly TRBD1 on 6 matching bases. Germline CDR1 SNHLY, CDR2 FYNNEI. This CDR3 is built from 12 residues. V gave up 6 bases and J gave up 3 bases, with 9 bases separating them. CDR3 coding DNA: TGTGCCAGCAGGGAACAGGGCTACGAGCAGTACTTC. Amino acids: CASREQGYEQYF.

The V gene is TRBV19, the J gene TRBJ1-1; maybe TRBD1 (5 bases). The CDR3 runs to 13 residues. The ends were cut back, 3 bases at V and 8 bases at J, with 13 bases in the middle. CDR1 is LNHDA and CDR2 is SQIVND in the germline V gene (reference sequence). The CDR3 sequence is CASSIWGGTEAFF. DNA of the CDR3: TGTGCCAGTAGTATTTGGGGGGGAACAGAAGCTTTCTTT.

The rearrangement uses TRBV2 and TRBJ1-1; D not certain. CDR3 size: 13 residues. CDR1 SNHLY and CDR2 FYNNEI come from the germline V gene. The germline V and J ends were trimmed by 5 bases and 2 bases, with 9 bases remaining between them. CDR3 amino acids: CASSSTANTEAFF. CDR3 nucleotide sequence: TGTGCCAGCAGTTCTACAGCAAACACTGAAGCTTTCTTT.

This chain connects TRBV4-1 to TRBJ1-5, with D possibly being TRBD1 (6 bases). Trimming left V 4 bases short and J 3 bases short, with 16 bases between. In germline, CDR1 is MGHRA, CDR2 YSYEKL. The CDR3 extends over 16 amino acids. The CDR3 here is CASSLETGTVNQPQHF. The DNA of the CDR3 is TGCGCCAGCAGCCTAGAAACAGGGACCGTCAATCAGCCCCAGCATTTT.

The rearrangement joins TRBV7-2 to TRBJ2-7, with D perhaps matching TRBD1 (5 bases). V lost 0 bases and J lost 2, with 5 bases in between. From germline, CDR1 is SGHTA and CDR2 FQGNSA. This CDR3 is 13 amino acids long. The DNA for the CDR3 is TGTGCCAGCAGCTTAGCGGGGCCCTACGAGCAGTACTTC. Translation gives CASSLAGPYEQYF.

This chain joins TRBV7-9 and TRBJ1-1; TRBD1 matches at 7 bases. After removal of 3 bases from V and 0 bases from J, the junction contained 10 bases not matched to a gene. The length of the CDR3 is 17 residues. Germline loops: CDR1 SEHNR, CDR2 FQNEAQ (reference sequence). The CDR3 DNA follows: TGTGCCAGCAGCTTCACCCCGAAAGGGGGCATGAACACTGAAGCTTTCTTT. Amino acids: CASSFTPKGGMNTEAFF.

This chain connects TRBV10-1 to TRBJ1-1; D unclear. The V and J ends lost 3 bases and 4 bases respectively, with 24 bases between them. CDR1 WNHNN and CDR2 SYGVQD come from the germline V gene (reference sequence). CDR3 length equals 18 residues. This CDR3 reads CASSDIPYRFLRCTEAFF. CDR3 DNA sequence: TGCGCCAGCAGTGACATCCCATACAGATTTCTAAGGTGCACTGAAGCTTTCTTT.

This chain uses TRBV27 with TRBJ2-7; 8 bases are a match to TRBD1. Looked up from germline, CDR1 is MNHEY and CDR2 is SMNVEV (reference sequence). This CDR3 comprises 13 residues. The junction had 6 bases not matched to a gene; V was cut back by 2 bases and J by 9 bases. DNA of the CDR3: TGTGCCAGCAGTTTAGGGACAGGTAGATTGCAGTACTTC. As protein: CASSLGTGRLQYF.

The chain carries TRBV28 and TRBJ2-7, with D maybe TRBD2 (5 bases). V lost 3 bases and J lost 0, with 12 bases in between. This CDR3 is built from 15 residues. Per germline, CDR1 MDHEN and CDR2 SYDVKM. This CDR3 reads CASSFGGFLSYEQYF. DNA of the CDR3: TGTGCCAGCAGTTTTGGAGGTTTTCTCTCCTACGAGCAGTACTTC.

In this sample, this clone turned up once. The chain couples TRBV9 to TRBJ2-7, with TRBD1 matching 7 bases. V lost 3 bases and J lost 3; bases outside the gene matches: 6. Germline V CDR1 and CDR2: SGDLS, YYNGEE. The CDR3 has 14 residues. This CDR3 reads CASSGRWDSYEQYF. The CDR3 DNA sequence: TGTGCCAGCAGCGGCCGATGGGACAGCTACGAGCAGTACTTC.

This clone was recorded only once. This sequence joins TRBV2 and TRBJ1-2, with 9 bases matching TRBD1. V trimming: 6 bases; J trimming: 6 bases; junction bases outside the gene matches: 5. This CDR3 has 13 amino acids. Germline values: CDR1 SNHLY, CDR2 FYNNEI. The CDR3 DNA sequence: TGTGCCAGCAGACCGGGACAGGGTGATGGCTACACCTTC. It specifies CASRPGQGDGYTF.

In this sample, this clone turned up once. This sequence joins TRBV5-6 and TRBJ1-1, with D uncertain. Germline assignment: CDR1 SGHDT and CDR2 YYEEEE. The V gene lost 2 bases and the J gene lost 11 bases, with 19 bases spanning the gap. The CDR3 is made up of 14 amino acids. The CDR3 DNA follows: TGTGCCAGCAGCTTACTCAGCGTGACTCCACGGGCTTTCTTT. Its protein product is CASSLLSVTPRAFF.

This chain joins TRBV9 and TRBJ2-7; 12 bases match TRBD1. J was trimmed by 4 bases and V by 3 bases; bases with no gene match: 5. The CDR3 consists of 15 residues. Germline V gives CDR1 SGDLS, CDR2 YYNGEE. The CDR3: CASSAGTGGAYEQYF. The CDR3 DNA is TGTGCCAGCAGCGCCGGGACAGGGGGCGCATACGAGCAGTACTTC.